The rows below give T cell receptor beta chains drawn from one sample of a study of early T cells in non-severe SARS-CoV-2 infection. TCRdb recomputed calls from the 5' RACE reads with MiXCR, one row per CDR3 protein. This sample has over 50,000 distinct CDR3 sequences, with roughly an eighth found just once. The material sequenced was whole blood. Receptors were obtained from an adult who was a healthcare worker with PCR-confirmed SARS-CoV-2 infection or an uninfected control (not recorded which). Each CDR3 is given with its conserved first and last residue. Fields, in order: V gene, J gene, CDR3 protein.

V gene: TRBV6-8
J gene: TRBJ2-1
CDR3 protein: CASSRDQLKQFF

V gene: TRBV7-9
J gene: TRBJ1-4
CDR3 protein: CASTIGQGGGYSEKLFF

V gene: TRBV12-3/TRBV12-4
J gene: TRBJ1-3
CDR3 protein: CASSFAGREITGNTIYF

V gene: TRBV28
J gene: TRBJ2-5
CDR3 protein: CASSLMNGGARETQYF

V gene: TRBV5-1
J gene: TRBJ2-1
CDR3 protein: CASSRPGTRSNEQFF

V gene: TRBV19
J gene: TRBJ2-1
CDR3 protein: CATALWGRGMDEQFF

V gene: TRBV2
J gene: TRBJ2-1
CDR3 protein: CASRRASGSDEQFF

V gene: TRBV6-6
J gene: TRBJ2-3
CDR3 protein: CASTGTDTQYF

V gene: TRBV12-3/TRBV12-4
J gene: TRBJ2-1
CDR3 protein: CASSYGGSGYNELFF

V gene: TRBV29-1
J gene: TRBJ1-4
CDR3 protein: CSVRVWTNEKLFF